This T cell receptor beta chain was recorded in a study of Ad26.COV2.S vaccination and SARS-CoV-2 variants. In regard to this clone: Its antigen is currently unknown.

Regarding the study as a whole: Reportedly, after vaccination the spike-specific CD8+ and CD4+ T cell responses displayed substantial breadth.

Clones were sequenced by immunoSEQ multiplex PCR, and TCRdb holds only the in-frame ones, with some missing. The sample has approximately 410,000 clones, roughly 90% seen once; the top ten hold around 1.7%. Treatment defined: roughly 18 received Ad26.COV2.S at low or high dose, single or two shots; about 5 received placebo; per-sample allocation not given. It was on day 63 after the first vaccine or placebo injection that samples were taken. The vaccine antigen was prefusion-stabilized Wuhan SARS-CoV-2 spike. The sample was peripheral blood, taken in a trial of Ad26.COV2.S vaccine versus placebo. This sequence was found in a person aged 18 to 59 who received the Ad26.COV2.S COVID-19 vaccine or a placebo.

The CDR3 is CASTPGQNYGYTF. The CDR3 DNA reads as TGTGCCAGCACCCCCGGACAGAACTATGGCTACACCTTC. This chain joins TRBV28 and TRBJ1-2; the D gene is possibly TRBD1 (6 bases). The length of the CDR3 is 13 residues. Trimming took 7 bases from V and 2 from J, leaving 11 bases between them. CDR1 and CDR2 (germline): MDHEN, SYDVKM.